This T cell receptor beta chain was captured by sequencing in a study of T cell responses to AZD1222 COVID-19 vaccine. Libraries were prepared by immunoSEQ multiplex PCR; TCRdb keeps only in-frame clonotypes and omits some of them. The sample has 150,000 or so clones; 91% are singletons. Regarding the study as a whole: Samples come after the peak T cell response, not at day 14. Of the AZD1222 recipients, only 5 or 6 were seropositive at baseline.

This clone was seen only a few times. Its antigen is undetermined. Here the sequenced sample was peripheral blood, taken 28 days after the second AZD1222 dose. This TCR was recovered from an adult who received the AZD1222 COVID-19 vaccine.

The CDR3 sequence is CASSPSVAAEGYGYTF. The CDR3 DNA reads TGTGCCAGCAGCCCCTCGGTAGCAGCGGAGGGCTATGGCTACACCTTC. The chain combines TRBV7-2 with TRBJ1-2; D remains unclear. The V and J ends lost 5 bases and 4 bases respectively, with 20 bases between them. This CDR3 is built from 16 residues. Germline assignment: CDR1 SGHTA and CDR2 FQGNSA.